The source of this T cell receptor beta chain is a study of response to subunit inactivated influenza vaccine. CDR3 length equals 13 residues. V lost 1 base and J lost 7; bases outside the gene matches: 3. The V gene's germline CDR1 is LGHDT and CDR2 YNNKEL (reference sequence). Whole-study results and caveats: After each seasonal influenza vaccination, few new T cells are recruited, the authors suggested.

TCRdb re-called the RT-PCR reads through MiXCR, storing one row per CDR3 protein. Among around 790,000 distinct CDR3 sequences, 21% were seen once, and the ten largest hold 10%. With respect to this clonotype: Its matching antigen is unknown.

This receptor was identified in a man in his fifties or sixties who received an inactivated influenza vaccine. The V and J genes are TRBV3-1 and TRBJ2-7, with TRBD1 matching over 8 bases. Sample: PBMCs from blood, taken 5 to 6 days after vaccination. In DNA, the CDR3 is TGTGCCAGCAGCCAAGTAACAGGGGGAGAGCAGTACTTC. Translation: CASSQVTGGEQYF.